A selection of T cell receptor beta chains follows, all from one sample in a study of blood T cell repertoires in COVID-19. The method was immunoSEQ multiplex PCR; TCRdb's version includes in-frame clones alone and lacks a portion of them. Of approximately 190,000 clones listed, around nine tenths were seen once; the top ten hold approximately 2.3%. Sample: peripheral blood. These receptors all stem from a man between 65 and 79 years old with active or convalescent COVID-19. Each CDR3 is given with its conserved first and last residue. The D gene is left open where the match is weak. Size tells how often a clone was seen (once, few, many) or the class of an expanded clone, and some rows leave it out.

clone_size | d_call | j_call | v_call | cdr3_nt | cdr3_aa
NA | NA | TRBJ1-4 | TRBV11-2 | TGTGCCAGCAGCTTAACAGCAACTAATGAAAAACTGTTTTTT | CASSLTATNEKLFF
once | NA | TRBJ1-2 | TRBV18 | TGTGCCAGCTCTCCGCCGGGGGGCGTCTATGGCTACACCTTC | CASSPPGGVYGYTF
NA | NA | TRBJ2-5 | TRBV28 | TGTGCCAGCAGTCAGGACACGGAGACCCAGTACTTC | CASSQDTETQYF
NA | NA | TRBJ1-1 | TRBV6-5 | TGTGCCAGCAGCCGAGACAGGATGAACACTGAAGCTTTCTTT | CASSRDRMNTEAFF
NA | NA | TRBJ2-6 | TRBV28 | TGTGCCAGCAGCAAACAGGGCTCTGGGGCCAACGTCCTGACTTTC | CASSKQGSGANVLTF
NA | TRBD2 | TRBJ2-3 | TRBV7-2 | TGTGCCAGCAGCCTCACTCTAGCGGGCACAGATACGCAGTATTTT | CASSLTLAGTDTQYF
once | NA | TRBJ2-5 | TRBV6-6 | TGTGCCAGCAGTTATGGCCGGACTGGGGAGGAGACCCAGTACTTC | CASSYGRTGEETQYF
NA | TRBD2 | TRBJ2-1 | TRBV28 | TGTGCCAGCAGAGAGCGGGAGACCTCCTACAATGAGCAGTTCTTC | CASRERETSYNEQFF
NA | NA | TRBJ2-5 | TRBV5-4 | TGTGCCAGCAGCCCCTCGGGGGGCCTCGGGGAGACCCAGTACTTC | CASSPSGGLGETQYF
few | TRBD1 | TRBJ1-4 | TRBV5-6 | TGTGCCAGCAGCCCCCGGGACAGGGACCCAACTAATGAAAAACTGTTTTTT | CASSPRDRDPTNEKLFF
NA | TRBD1 | TRBJ2-7 | TRBV5-1 | TGCGCCAGCAGCCTACAGGGGTCAAGCTCCTACGAGCAGTACTTC | CASSLQGSSSYEQYF
once | TRBD1 | TRBJ2-5 | TRBV27 | TGTGCCAGCAGTTTTTCCATGGGGCCGGGACAGGGTAGAGAGACCCAGTACTTC | CASSFSMGPGQGRETQYF
few | TRBD1 | TRBJ2-2 | TRBV12-3/TRBV12-4 | TGTGCCAGCAGACTAGAGGGGGCAGGGGAGCTGTTTTTT | CASRLEGAGELFF
NA | TRBD1 | TRBJ2-5 | TRBV5-1 | TGCGCCAGCAGCTCAGGACAGGGGGGGACCCAGTACTTC | CASSSGQGGTQYF
NA | NA | TRBJ2-1 | TRBV27 | TGTGCCAGCAGTCCGACTCCGGGACTCCGAAGCTCCTACAATGAGCAGTTCTTC | CASSPTPGLRSSYNEQFF
NA | TRBD2 | TRBJ2-5 | TRBV2 | TGTGCCAGCAGTGAAGGGGTCCTAGCGGGGGGGCAGGAGACCCAGTACTTC | CASSEGVLAGGQETQYF
NA | NA | TRBJ2-2 | TRBV6-6 | TGTGCCAGCAGTCTCTTAGCGGCGAACACCGGGGAGCTGTTTTTT | CASSLLAANTGELFF
NA | NA | TRBJ2-3 | TRBV4-3 | TGCGCCAGCAGCCAAGACAGGGGTAGGACAGATACGCAGTATTTT | CASSQDRGRTDTQYF
NA | TRBD1 | TRBJ1-5 | TRBV28 | TGTGCCAGCAGTTTCACGCCCGGGACAGATACGTATCAGCCCCAGCATTTT | CASSFTPGTDTYQPQHF
NA | NA | TRBJ1-6 | TRBV4-3 | TGCGCCAGCAGCCAAGACCAGGGCGATAATTCACCCCTCCACTTT | CASSQDQGDNSPLHF
NA | NA | TRBJ2-7 | TRBV30 | TGTGCCTGGACCTCCCTATACGAGCAGTACTTC | CAWTSLYEQYF
NA | TRBD1 | TRBJ1-5 | TRBV15 | TGTGCCACCAGCCCCGGGACAGGGTTTCCCCAGCATTTT | CATSPGTGFPQHF
NA | NA | TRBJ2-7 | TRBV10-3 | TGTGCCATTAACAGGGGGGAGGGGTACGAGCAGTACTTC | CAINRGEGYEQYF
NA | NA | TRBJ1-4 | TRBV19 | TGTGCCAGTAGTTACCTGGGCCAAAATGAAAAACTGTTTTTT | CASSYLGQNEKLFF
NA | NA | TRBJ2-5 | TRBV30 | TGTGCCTGGAGTTCTTTAAAAGAGACCCAGTACTTC | CAWSSLKETQYF
NA | NA | TRBJ2-3 | TRBV30 | TGTGCCTGGAGTGTAGGGCAGGGAACAGATACGCAGTATTTT | CAWSVGQGTDTQYF
NA | NA | TRBJ2-3 | TRBV6-5 | TGTGCCAGCAGTTTTGGAGGGGCAGATACGCAGTATTTT | CASSFGGADTQYF
NA | TRBD1 | TRBJ1-4 | TRBV19 | TGTGCCAGTAGTAGACCGGGACAGGGAGAAGAAAAACTGTTTTTT | CASSRPGQGEEKLFF
NA | NA | TRBJ2-1 | TRBV12-3/TRBV12-4 | TGTGCCAGCGCCTTGGGCAGTTACAATGAGCAGTTCTTC | CASALGSYNEQFF
NA | TRBD2 | TRBJ2-3 | TRBV19 | TGTGCCAGTGGTCTAGCGGGTAGCACAGATACGCAGTATTTT | CASGLAGSTDTQYF
NA | NA | TRBJ1-6 | TRBV18 | TGTGCCAGCTCACCACCCCAGGGAGGGGGTTCACCCCTCCACTTT | CASSPPQGGGSPLHF
NA | NA | TRBJ1-6 | TRBV28 | TGTGCCAGCAGCGGTCCACAGGGCTCACCCCTCCACTTT | CASSGPQGSPLHF
NA | NA | TRBJ2-7 | TRBV5-1 | TGCGCCAGCAGCCTAGGGGGGGCCGACTACGAGCAGTACTTC | CASSLGGADYEQYF
NA | TRBD2 | TRBJ2-1 | TRBV28 | TGTGCCAGCAGTTTACTTGCGGGGGGTTCTAATGAGCAGTTCTTC | CASSLLAGGSNEQFF
NA | NA | TRBJ2-5 | TRBV10-3 | TGTGCCATCAGTGGTCCCGGGACAACGCAAGAGACCCAGTACTTC | CAISGPGTTQETQYF
NA | TRBD1 | TRBJ1-3 | TRBV15 | TGTGCCACCAGCAGAGAACGACAGGGGAGCTCTGGAAACACCATATATTTT | CATSRERQGSSGNTIYF
NA | TRBD1 | TRBJ2-7 | TRBV6-5 | TGTGCCACCACAACGAGAGGGGGCTACGACGAGCAGTACTTC | CATTTRGGYDEQYF
once | NA | TRBJ2-7 | TRBV28 | TGTGCCAGCAGAAGAACCCGGGATTTCTACGAGCAGTACTTC | CASRRTRDFYEQYF
NA | NA | TRBJ2-3 | TRBV20-1 | TGCAGTGCTAGTGGGTGGGACGTGGACTACACAGATACGCAGTATTTT | CSASGWDVDYTDTQYF
NA | TRBD1 | TRBJ2-2 | TRBV5-1 | TGCGCCAGCAGCTTGAAAAGGACAGGGACCCACACCGGGGAGCTGTTTTTT | CASSLKRTGTHTGELFF
NA | TRBD1 | TRBJ2-1 | TRBV4-3 | TGCGCCAGCAGCCAAACCGGGACAGGGGTTTTCAATGAGCAGTTCTTC | CASSQTGTGVFNEQFF
NA | NA | TRBJ2-1 | TRBV18 | TGTGCCAGCTCACCATCATCGACAGATAAGCAGTTCTTC | CASSPSSTDKQFF